One and the same sample provided the 31 T cell receptor beta chains below, sequenced in a study of cytomegalovirus exposure and HLA in healthy donors. Use of 60 Vbeta and 13 Jbeta primers characterized the PCR. Data came from immunoSEQ multiplex PCR; TCRdb stores just in-frame clones and leaves some out. The repertoire includes 110,000 or so clones, 65% to 80% of them detected once, and about 5.7% sits in the top ten. Material for sequencing was PBMCs. The origin of the receptors is a male donor in good health and CMV-seronegative.

The V and J genes are TRBV19 and TRBJ2-5; 9 bases match TRBD1. V shed 3 bases and J 3 bases; nucleotides not matched to a gene: 11. The CDR3 loop spans 17 amino acids. Per the germline V gene, CDR1 is LNHDA and CDR2 is SQIVND (reference sequence). CDR3 amino acids: CASSMGFSGQGKETQYF. In DNA, the CDR3 is TGTGCCAGTAGTATGGGGTTTTCGGGACAGGGAAAAGAGACCCAGTACTTC. Using reference TRBV19 and TRBJ2-5 for the parts outside the CDR3, the full variable domain is DGGITQSPKYLFRKEGQNVTLSCEQNLNHDAMYWYRQDPGQGLRLIYYSQIVNDFQKGDIAEGYSVSREKKESFPLTVTSAQKNPTAFYLCASSMGFSGQGKETQYFGPGTRLLVL.

This clone was picked up a small number of times. This chain connects TRBV4-2 to TRBJ2-1, with D perhaps TRBD1 (6 bases). V shed 0 bases and J shed 8 bases, with 23 bases lying between them. The CDR3 has 18 residues. Per germline, CDR1 LGHNA and CDR2 YNFKEQ. CDR3: CASSQDPVREGVSDEQFF. The CDR3 DNA follows: TGTGCCAGCAGCCAAGACCCAGTCCGCGAGGGGGTTAGCGATGAGCAGTTCTTC.

The table lists this clone with a few counts. The chain is built from TRBV4-3 and TRBJ2-6, with D unresolved. V lost 1 base and J 0 bases, leaving 10 bases between the germline ends. The CDR3 totals 17 residues. The V gene's germline CDR1 is LGHNA and CDR2 YSLEER. CDR3: CASSQAVRASGANVLTF. DNA of the CDR3: TGCGCCAGCAGCCAAGCGGTTAGAGCCTCTGGGGCCAACGTCCTGACTTTC.

The chain links TRBV13 to TRBJ2-7; maybe TRBD1 (6 bases). CDR1 and CDR2 from the germline V gene are PRHDT and FYEKMQ (reference sequence). The V end lost 3 bases, the J end lost 4 bases, and 16 bases lay between the germline ends. The CDR3 consists of 15 residues. The CDR3 DNA follows: TGTGCCAGCAGCTTGTCGTCAGGGGCGCCGTACGAGCAGTACTTC. Amino acids: CASSLSSGAPYEQYF.

The chain joins TRBV11-3 to TRBJ2-2, with TRBD2 matching 11 bases. This CDR3 has 15 amino acids. Losses at the gene ends were 5 bases for V and 5 bases for J; bases not matched to a gene: 4. The germline gives CDR1 SGHNT, CDR2 YENEEA. The CDR3 sequence: CASSATSGGTGELFF. CDR3 in DNA: TGTGCCAGCAGCGCCACTAGCGGGGGTACCGGGGAGCTGTTTTTT. Complete variable domain (other parts from reference TRBV11-3 and TRBJ2-2): EAGVVQSPRYKIIEKKQPVAFWCNPISGHNTLYWYLQNLGQGPELLIRYENEEAVDDSQLPKDRFSAERLKGVDSTLKIQPAELGDSAVYLCASSATSGGTGELFFGEGSRLTVL.

This clone was detected once. The V and J genes are TRBV28 and TRBJ2-7; 9 nucleotides align to TRBD1. This CDR3 is built from 15 residues. Germline loops: CDR1 MDHEN, CDR2 SYDVKM. With V trimmed by 6 bases and J by 6 bases, 12 bases remained unmatched. CDR3 residues: CASRFLGQGLGEQYF. In DNA form, the CDR3 reads TGTGCCAGCAGGTTTTTGGGACAGGGTTTAGGCGAGCAGTACTTC.

The chain joins TRBV19 to TRBJ1-1; the D is unclear. The CDR3 is made up of 12 amino acids. Looked up from germline, CDR1 is LNHDA and CDR2 is SQIVND (reference sequence). V gave up 1 base and J gave up 10 bases, with 10 bases separating them. CDR3 nucleotides: TGTGCCAGTAGTATAGGAGGAGGCCCAGCTTTCTTT. This encodes CASSIGGGPAFF.

This chain joins TRBV28 and TRBJ1-4, with D maybe TRBD1 (5 bases). CDR3 length: 14 amino acids. Germline V lookup: CDR1 MDHEN, CDR2 SYDVKM. Trimming cost V 6 bases and J 7 bases, with 15 bases left between them. CDR3 bases: TGTGCCAGCAGCTTGGGGGGGAGCGGTGAAAAACTGTTTTTT. Its protein is CASSLGGSGEKLFF.

The chain uses TRBV5-1 and TRBJ2-2, with D uncertain. The CDR3 has 16 amino acids. V was cut by 3 bases and J by 4 bases, with 16 bases left in between. Germline V CDR1 and CDR2: SGHRS, YFSETQ. The CDR3 loop is CASSSTLETPTGELFF. The CDR3, as DNA: TGCGCCAGCAGCTCCACCCTGGAGACGCCCACCGGGGAGCTGTTTTTT.

This chain links TRBV5-1 with TRBJ2-5; 8 bases agree with TRBD1. The CDR3 length is 16 residues. Germline CDR1 is SGHRS and CDR2 is YFSETQ. V shed 0 bases, J shed 5 bases, and the junction held 9 bases outside the gene matches. The DNA of the CDR3 is TGCGCCAGCAGCTTGGAGGGGCAGGGGGCGTGGGAGACCCAGTACTTC. It encodes CASSLEGQGAWETQYF.

The chain is built from TRBV6-1 and TRBJ2-1; 14 positions agree with TRBD2. Per the germline V gene, CDR1 is MNHNS and CDR2 is SASEGT. CDR3 length: 15 amino acids. J was trimmed by 6 bases and V by 10 bases; bases with no gene match: 8. CDR3 coding DNA: TGTGCCATCCGACTAGCGGGGGGGGGAAGCAATGAGCAGTTCTTC. Protein product: CAIRLAGGGSNEQFF.

The chain recombines TRBV7-9 with TRBJ2-6; TRBD1 might be the D (6 bases). V lost 4 bases and J 0 bases, leaving 16 bases between the germline ends. Per the germline V gene, CDR1 is SEHNR and CDR2 is FQNEAQ (reference sequence). The CDR3 sequence is 18 residues long. The CDR3 coding sequence is TGTGCCAGCAGCTCCCCCTGGACAGATCTCTCTGGGGCCAACGTCCTGACTTTC. Translating gives CASSSPWTDLSGANVLTF.

The chain joins TRBV19 to TRBJ1-5, with 9 bases matching TRBD1. This CDR3 comprises 16 residues. Germline V gene sequence: CDR1 LNHDA, CDR2 SQIVND (reference sequence). V shed 10 bases, J shed 6 bases, and the junction held 16 bases outside the gene matches. In DNA, the CDR3 is TGTGCCACGTCCCGGGGGGGACAGGGTTCGATTCAGCCCCAGCATTTT. Translated: CATSRGGQGSIQPQHF.

The V gene is TRBV7-2, the J gene TRBJ2-4; 7 bases map to TRBD1. The CDR3 runs to 16 residues. CDR1 is SGHTA, CDR2 FQGNSA, per germline. Losses at the gene ends were 1 base for V and 7 bases for J; bases not matched to a gene: 10. The CDR3 here is CASSLEGAGVGNIQYF. CDR3 nucleotides: TGTGCCAGCAGCTTAGAGGGGGCCGGGGTGGGGAACATTCAGTACTTC. The full variable domain, with the rest looked up from reference TRBV7-2 and TRBJ2-4, is GAGVSQSPSNKVTEKGKDVELRCDPISGHTALYWYRQSLGQGLEFLIYFQGNSAPDKSGLPSDRFSAERTGGSVSTLTIQRTQQEDSAVYLCASSLEGAGVGNIQYFGAGTRLSVL.

The rearrangement joins TRBV11-2 to TRBJ2-3; 11 bases agree with TRBD1. V shed 5 bases, J shed 8 bases, and the junction held 15 bases outside the gene matches. This CDR3 contains 17 residues. Germline values: CDR1 SGHAT, CDR2 FQNNGV. The CDR3 is CASSPPPGQGGFGTQYF. The CDR3, as DNA: TGTGCCAGCAGCCCGCCCCCGGGACAGGGGGGCTTTGGTACGCAGTATTTT.

In nucleotides, the CDR3 is TGTGCCTGGAGTGAGGGCGGGACAGGGGTTTATCAGCCCCAGCATTTT. Translated: CAWSEGGTGVYQPQHF. V usage is TRBV30 and J usage is TRBJ1-5; 10 bases are a match to TRBD1. Per germline, CDR1 GTSNPN and CDR2 SVGIG (reference sequence). The trim removed 1 base at V and 5 bases at J, leaving 8 bases unmatched. This CDR3 contains 16 residues.

J is TRBJ1-2 and V is TRBV7-8; 8 nucleotides agree with TRBD1. The germline V gene encodes CDR1 SGHVS and CDR2 FQNEAQ. Losses at the gene ends were 5 bases for V and 6 bases for J; bases not matched to a gene: 2. The CDR3 has 12 residues. The CDR3 protein is CASSETGDGYTF. CDR3 DNA: TGTGCCAGCAGCGAGACAGGGGATGGCTACACCTTC.

This clone showed up just a few times. The V gene is TRBV5-8, the J gene TRBJ1-4, with 9 bases that match TRBD1. Germline V gene lookup returns CDR1 SGHTS and CDR2 YDEGEE. The CDR3 runs 15 residues. V gave up 3 bases and J gave up 4 bases; unmatched junction bases: 4. CDR3 sequence (DNA): TGTGCCAGCAGCTCACCGGGACAGGGTAATGAAAAACTGTTTTTT. This codes for CASSSPGQGNEKLFF.

This sequence joins TRBV11-3 and TRBJ2-1; 7 nucleotides align to TRBD2. Germline V gene lookup returns CDR1 SGHNT and CDR2 YENEEA. With V trimmed by 1 base and J by 8 bases, 5 bases remained unmatched. The CDR3 runs 14 residues. Written as DNA, the CDR3 is TGTGCCAGCAGCTTAGGACTAGCTGCGGATGAGCAGTTCTTC. Its translation: CASSLGLAADEQFF. Full variable domain (remainder filled in from reference TRBV11-3 and TRBJ2-1): EAGVVQSPRYKIIEKKQPVAFWCNPISGHNTLYWYLQNLGQGPELLIRYENEEAVDDSQLPKDRFSAERLKGVDSTLKIQPAELGDSAVYLCASSLGLAADEQFFGPGTRLTVL.

V gene TRBV19 combines with J gene TRBJ2-2; perhaps TRBD2 as D (6 bases). This CDR3 spans 14 amino acids. The V end lost 5 bases, the J end lost 4 bases, and 11 bases lay between the germline ends. Per the germline V gene, CDR1 is LNHDA and CDR2 is SQIVND (reference sequence). CDR3 coding DNA: TGTGCCAGTAGTTGGAGGGCGGGCACCGGGGAGCTGTTTTTT. Protein product: CASSWRAGTGELFF.

This clone was counted once. The chain recombines TRBV5-1 with TRBJ2-1; 11 bases are a match to TRBD2. Germline values: CDR1 SGHRS, CDR2 YFSETQ. This CDR3 region has 16 residues. V trimming: 0 bases; J trimming: 5 bases; junction bases outside the gene matches: 4. This CDR3 reads CASSLGTSGYDNEQFF. CDR3 coding DNA: TGCGCCAGCAGCTTGGGGACTAGCGGGTATGACAATGAGCAGTTCTTC.

V is TRBV5-1 and J is TRBJ1-2, with D uncertain. The CDR3 is 15 amino acids. Trimming stripped 1 base from V and 5 bases from J, with 15 bases between. The germline gives CDR1 SGHRS, CDR2 YFSETQ. CDR3 in DNA: TGCGCCAGCAGCTTGAACCCGGCGGAGAGTTATGGCTACACCTTC. This encodes CASSLNPAESYGYTF.

This sequence joins TRBV7-9 and TRBJ1-1; tentative D call: TRBD1 (5 bases). V was clipped by 5 bases and J by 2 bases, with 18 bases between them. The length of the CDR3 is 16 residues. In germline, CDR1 is SEHNR, CDR2 FQNEAQ (reference sequence). The CDR3 loop is CASSPPGFLDNTEAFF. The CDR3 DNA reads as TGTGCCAGCAGCCCTCCAGGGTTCTTAGACAACACTGAAGCTTTCTTT.

CDR3 in amino acids: CASTPGVAFGNTIYF. The CDR3 nucleotides are TGTGCCAGCACCCCCGGGGTGGCTTTTGGAAACACCATATATTTT. The V call is TRBV28, the J call TRBJ1-3; D unclear. V shed 7 bases and J shed 3 bases, with 16 bases lying between them. The germline CDR1 and CDR2 sequences are MDHEN and SYDVKM. The CDR3 consists of 15 residues. Full variable domain (remainder filled in from reference TRBV28 and TRBJ1-3): DVKVTQSSRYLVKRTGEKVFLECVQDMDHENMFWYRQDPGLGLRLIYFSYDVKMKEKGDIPEGYSVSREKKERFSLILESASTNQTSMYLCASTPGVAFGNTIYFGEGSWLTVV.

CDR3 residues: CASSFGTGVTYEQYF. CDR3 nucleotide sequence: TGTGCCAGCAGTTTCGGGACAGGGGTGACCTACGAGCAGTACTTC. This chain connects TRBV27 to TRBJ2-5; 10 nucleotides line up with TRBD1. The J call may not be correct, given that the DNA end is closer to TRBJ2-7. The CDR3 runs 15 residues. The germline V gene has CDR1 MNHEY and CDR2 SMNVEV (reference sequence).

The J gene is TRBJ2-3, the V gene TRBV7-9, with 12 positions matching TRBD2. The CDR3 length is 15 residues. V gave up 6 bases and J gave up 4 bases; unmatched junction bases: 5. Looked up from germline, CDR1 is SEHNR and CDR2 is FQNEAQ (reference sequence). CDR3 in DNA: TGTGCCAGCAGTTGGACTAGCGGGATAGCAGATACGCAGTATTTT. Translation: CASSWTSGIADTQYF.

The V gene is TRBV7-3, the J gene TRBJ2-2; perhaps TRBD2 as D (6 bases). The germline CDR1 and CDR2 sequences are SGHTA and FQGTGA. Trimming removed 1 base at V and 2 bases at J, with 14 bases between. This CDR3 comprises 17 residues. The CDR3 region has the DNA TGTGCCAGCAGCTTAATCGGGGCGGGATCAAACACCGGGGAGCTGTTTTTT. Translation gives CASSLIGAGSNTGELFF.

V and J are TRBV2 and TRBJ2-5, with D perhaps TRBD1 (6 bases). Trimming pared 6 bases from V and 1 base from J, leaving 15 bases between. The CDR3 spans 15 residues. Germline-derived CDR1 and CDR2 are SNHLY and FYNNEI. CDR3 loop: CASRLDRGGQETQYF. In DNA, the CDR3 is TGTGCCAGCAGATTGGACAGAGGGGGCCAAGAGACCCAGTACTTC.

The chain employs TRBV30 and TRBJ1-4; possible D gene TRBD1, 6 bases. Trimming took 5 bases from V and 7 from J, leaving 17 bases between them. CDR1 and CDR2 from the germline V gene are GTSNPN and SVGIG (reference sequence). The CDR3 totals 14 residues. CDR3 sequence (DNA): TGTGCCTGGTCAGGGGTCCAGGGTGGTGAAAAACTGTTTTTT. As protein: CAWSGVQGGEKLFF. Filled out from reference TRBV30 and TRBJ1-4, the complete variable domain reads SQTIHQWPATLVQPVGSPLSLECTVEGTSNPNLYWYRQAAGRGLQLLFYSVGIGQISSEVPQNLSASRPQDRQFILSSKKLLLSDSGFYLCAWSGVQGGEKLFFGSGTQLSVL.

CDR3 region: CASSPGQGAGGNQPQHF. The CDR3 DNA follows: TGTGCCAGCAGTCCCGGACAGGGGGCGGGGGGCAATCAGCCCCAGCATTTT. V gene TRBV2 combines with J gene TRBJ1-5; 11 bases agree with TRBD1. CDR1 and CDR2 from the germline V gene are SNHLY and FYNNEI. With V trimmed by 5 bases and J by 2 bases, 8 bases remained unmatched. The CDR3 contains 17 residues.

The J gene is TRBJ2-3, the V gene TRBV30; 9 bases are shared with TRBD2. Trimming took 0 bases from V and 4 from J; bases not matched to a gene: 5. Germline values: CDR1 GTSNPN, CDR2 SVGIG (reference sequence). The CDR3 sequence is 15 residues long. In DNA, the CDR3 is TGTGCCTGGAGTGTTGCGGGGGGGATCTCAGATACGCAGTATTTT. This encodes CAWSVAGGISDTQYF.